Listed below are T cell receptor beta chains from one sample, sequenced in a study of CD8+CD57+ T cells in acquired aplastic anemia. TCRdb redid the calling of the reads with MiXCR, one entry per CDR3 protein. The sample holds 250,000 to 350,000 distinct CDR3 sequences, roughly 61% seen once. The sequenced sample consisted of sorted CD4+, CD8+, or CD8+CD57+ T cells (not recorded which) from PBMCs. These receptors were taken from a human donor with aplastic anemia. The CDR3 runs from the conserved cysteine through the conserved F or W. The D gene is left open where the match is weak. Rows give clone size only sometimes, using once, few, many, or a class for an expanded clone.

TRBJ1-3 | TRBV19 | . | . | CASSISVQVDTIYF | TGTGCCAGTAGTATATCGGTCCAGGTCGACACCATATATTTT
TRBJ2-3 | TRBV7-3 | . | TRBD1 | CASSSAPGQGDMQYF | TGTGCCAGCAGCTCCGCTCCCGGACAGGGTGATATGCAGTATTTT
TRBJ1-6 | TRBV9 | . | . | CASSVEGAYNSPLHF | TGTGCCAGCAGCGTCGAAGGGGCCTATAATTCACCCCTCCACTTT
TRBJ2-7 | TRBV20-1 | . | . | CSARENEQYF | TGCAGTGCTAGGGAAAACGAGCAGTACTTC
TRBJ2-7 | TRBV19 | . | TRBD1 | CASSRETGNYEQYF | TGTGCCAGTAGTAGGGAGACAGGGAACTACGAGCAGTACTTC
TRBJ2-3 | TRBV6-5 | . | . | CASSYSREGTDTQYF | TGTGCCAGCAGTTACTCGCGAGAGGGAACAGATACGCAGTATTTT
TRBJ2-2 | TRBV6-1 | . | . | CASSENQGVSTGELFF | TGTGCCAGCAGTGAAAATCAGGGAGTGAGCACCGGGGAGCTGTTTTTT
TRBJ1-6 | TRBV7-8 | . | . | CASSLVGGALDYNSPLHF | TGTGCCAGCAGCTTAGTCGGGGGGGCGCTTGACTATAATTCACCCCTCCACTTT
TRBJ2-1 | TRBV5-1 | few | . | CASSLTGAYNEQFF | TGCGCCAGCAGCTTGACGGGAGCCTACAATGAGCAGTTCTTC
TRBJ1-4 | TRBV7-9 | many | . | CASSLASEKLFF | TGTGCCAGCAGCTTAGCTTCGGAAAAACTGTTTTTT
TRBJ1-6 | TRBV9 | . | . | CASSVAGDNSPLHF | TGTGCCAGCAGCGTAGCAGGGGATAATTCACCCCTCCACTTT
TRBJ2-1 | TRBV7-7 | . | . | CASSLDWGNNEQFF | TGTGCCAGCAGCTTAGACTGGGGAAACAATGAGCAGTTCTTC
TRBJ2-7 | TRBV5-4 | . | TRBD1 | CASSYTRDRVYEQYF | TGTGCCAGCAGCTACACCCGGGACAGGGTCTACGAGCAGTACTTC
TRBJ2-7 | TRBV19 | . | TRBD2 | CASSLRLAGYYEQYF | TGTGCCAGTAGTTTACGACTAGCGGGATACTACGAGCAGTACTTC
TRBJ2-3 | TRBV10-3 | . | . | CAISQGITDTQYF | TGTGCCATCAGTCAGGGTATCACAGATACGCAGTATTTT
TRBJ2-3 | TRBV7-9 | . | TRBD1 | CASSSNRGRSTGTDTQYF | TGTGCCAGCAGCTCTAACAGGGGGCGATCCACTGGCACAGATACGCAGTATTTT